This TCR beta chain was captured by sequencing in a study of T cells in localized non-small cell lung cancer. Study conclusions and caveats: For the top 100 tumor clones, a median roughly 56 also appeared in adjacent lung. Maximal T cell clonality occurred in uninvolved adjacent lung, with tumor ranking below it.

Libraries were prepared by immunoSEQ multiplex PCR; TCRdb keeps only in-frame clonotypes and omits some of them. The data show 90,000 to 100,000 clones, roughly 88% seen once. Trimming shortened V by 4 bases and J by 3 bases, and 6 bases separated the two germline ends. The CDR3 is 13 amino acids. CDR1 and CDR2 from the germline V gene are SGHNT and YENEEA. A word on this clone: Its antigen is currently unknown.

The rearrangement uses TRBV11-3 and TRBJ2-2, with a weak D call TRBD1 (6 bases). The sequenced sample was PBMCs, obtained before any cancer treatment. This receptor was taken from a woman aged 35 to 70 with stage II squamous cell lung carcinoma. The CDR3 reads CASSSGDTGELFF. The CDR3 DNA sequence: TGTGCCAGCAGCTCAGGGGACACCGGGGAGCTGTTTTTT.